The clone carrying this T cell receptor beta chain was picked up a small number of times. Its antigen is currently unknown. This specimen belongs to a study of T cells in Graves' hyperthyroidism and ophthalmopathy. This CDR3 spans 19 amino acids. The junction had 17 bases not matched to a gene; V was cut back by 6 bases and J by 3 bases. Germline CDR1 reads SGHVS; CDR2 reads FQNEAQ. Study results and limitations: Blood shared most expanded thyroid clonotypes above 0.001. Before onset, ophthalmopathy was predicted by the model a median roughly six months earlier.

The blood specimen was taken at initial hyperthyroidism diagnosis, before any ophthalmopathy symptoms. The authors took PBMCs from 9.5 to 10 ml fresh peripheral blood. TCR beta CDR3 region amplification was performed from RNA transcripts. When the TCR CDR3 underwent first-round RT-PCR, the HTBI primer set was used. A single record per CDR3 protein comes from TCRdb applying MiXCR to the multiplex PCR reads. The data show approximately 360,000 distinct CDR3 sequences, 15% to 18% seen once. The gene calls are TRBV7-8 and TRBJ2-7, with 13 positions matching TRBD2. The TCR comes from a woman aged 18-29 years with Graves' hyperthyroidism that later progressed to Graves' ophthalmopathy. Sequences were obtained from blood. CDR3 in amino acids: CASSPGLAGVPTEIYEQYF. The CDR3 region has the DNA TGTGCCAGCAGTCCCGGACTAGCGGGAGTCCCAACGGAGATCTACGAGCAGTACTTC.